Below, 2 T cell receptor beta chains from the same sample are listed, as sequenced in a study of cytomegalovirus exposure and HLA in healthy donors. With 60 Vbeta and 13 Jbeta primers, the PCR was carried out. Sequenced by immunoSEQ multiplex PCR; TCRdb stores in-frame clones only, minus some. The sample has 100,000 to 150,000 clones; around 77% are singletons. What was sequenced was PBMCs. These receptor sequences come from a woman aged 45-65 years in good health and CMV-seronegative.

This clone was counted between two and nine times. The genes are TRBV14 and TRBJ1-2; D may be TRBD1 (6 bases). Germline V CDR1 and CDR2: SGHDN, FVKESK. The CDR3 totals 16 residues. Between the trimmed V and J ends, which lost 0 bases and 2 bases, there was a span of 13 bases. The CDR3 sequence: CASSQDRDTLNYGYTF. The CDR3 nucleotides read TGTGCCAGCAGCCAAGATAGGGACACTTTAAACTATGGCTACACCTTC.

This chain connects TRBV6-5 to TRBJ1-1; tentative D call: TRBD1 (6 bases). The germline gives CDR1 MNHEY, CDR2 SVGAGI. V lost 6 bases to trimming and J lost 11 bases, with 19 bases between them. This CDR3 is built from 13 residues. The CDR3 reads CASSQGQNRAAFF. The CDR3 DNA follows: TGTGCCAGCAGCCAAGGACAAAACAGGGCCGCTTTCTTT.